Following are 31 T cell receptor beta chains from one sample sequenced in a study of CD8 T cells in ankylosing spondylitis. TCRdb reprocessed the 5' RACE reads with MiXCR, giving one entry per CDR3 protein. The sample consists of about 200,000 distinct CDR3 sequences, around 25% of them appearing once. Input material: blood, either unsorted or a sorted T cell fraction (not recorded which). Receptor source: a male donor with ankylosing spondylitis or in good health (not recorded which).

V gene TRBV28 combines with J gene TRBJ2-2; possible D gene TRBD1, 6 bases. The V gene's germline CDR1 is MDHEN and CDR2 SYDVKM. CDR3 length equals 15 residues. Between the trimmed V and J ends, which lost 2 bases and 5 bases, there was a span of 12 bases. This CDR3 is CASSLTGKGTGELFF. CDR3 nucleotides: TGTGCCAGCAGTTTAACAGGGAAGGGGACCGGGGAGCTGTTTTTT.

The chain has TRBV20-1 and TRBJ2-7; 10 bases are shared with TRBD2. CDR1 is DFQATT and CDR2 is SNEGSKA in the germline V gene (reference sequence). The CDR3 runs 16 residues. V gave up 1 base and J gave up 0 bases; unmatched junction bases: 6. DNA of the CDR3: TGCAGTGCTAGAGTGCCTTCTAGCGGGAGCTCCTACGAGCAGTACTTC. Its protein product is CSARVPSSGSSYEQYF.

This clonotype was seen more than once but under ten times. V gene TRBV20-1 combines with J gene TRBJ2-3; the match to TRBD2 covers 8 bases. Trimming took 6 bases from V and 5 from J; bases not matched to a gene: 13. CDR1 and CDR2 from the germline V gene are DFQATT and SNEGSKA (reference sequence). The CDR3 has 15 residues. CDR3 residues: CSAPSGSGGKDTQYF. The CDR3 DNA is TGCAGTGCCCCCTCAGGGTCGGGAGGGAAAGATACGCAGTATTTT.

This clonotype has ten or more counts. The chain combines TRBV12-3 or TRBV12-4 with TRBJ2-3, with D hard to call. Trimming took off 5 bases at V and 8 bases at J, with 8 bases between the two ends. CDR3 length: 11 residues. CDR3 bases: TGTGCCAGCAGTCACGACCGTACGCAGTATTTT. It codes for CASSHDRTQYF.

This clonotype was counted ten times or more. The rearrangement uses TRBV5-1 and TRBJ2-1; weak D call: TRBD2 (6 bases). The CDR3 has 13 residues. V was clipped by 7 bases and J by 7 bases, with 15 bases between them. In germline, CDR1 is SGHRS, CDR2 YFSETQ. CDR3 DNA sequence: TGCGCCAGCGCCTTAAAGAGCGGGAATGAGCAGTTCTTC. It yields the protein CASALKSGNEQFF.

This clonotype was counted many times. V and J are TRBV29-1 and TRBJ1-1, with D possibly matching TRBD1 (5 bases). This CDR3 is built from 12 residues. Germline loops: CDR1 SQVTM, CDR2 ANQGSEA. CDR3 in amino acids: CSESGRGTEAFF. The CDR3 DNA sequence: TGCAGTGAATCGGGGCGGGGGACTGAAGCTTTCTTT.

This rearrangement joins TRBV12-3 or TRBV12-4 to TRBJ2-1; 12 bases are shared with TRBD2. V was pared by 5 bases and J by 3 bases, with 5 bases of the junction left unmatched. The CDR3 contains 16 residues. The CDR3 sequence is CASSASGRALYNEQFF. The CDR3, as DNA: TGTGCCAGCAGTGCTAGCGGGAGGGCCCTCTACAATGAGCAGTTCTTC.

The chain links TRBV19 to TRBJ1-1; 9 nucleotides line up with TRBD1. The CDR3 is 15 amino acids. The germline V gene encodes CDR1 LNHDA and CDR2 SQIVND (reference sequence). V was clipped by 3 bases and J by 4 bases; unmatched bases: 6. This CDR3 is CASSISGTGFTEAFF. The CDR3 bases are TGTGCCAGTAGTATTTCCGGGACAGGGTTCACTGAAGCTTTCTTT.

This clonotype was seen repeatedly, ten times or more. V is TRBV6-1 and J is TRBJ1-5; D gene unclear. The germline CDR1 and CDR2 sequences are MNHNS and SASEGT. V was cut by 6 bases and J by 6 bases, with 12 bases left in between. CDR3 length: 13 amino acids. The CDR3 protein is CASSQRESQPQHF. In DNA form, the CDR3 reads TGTGCCAGCAGCCAGAGGGAGAGTCAGCCCCAGCATTTT.

This clonotype was found once. This chain joins TRBV15 and TRBJ1-3; 9 nucleotides match TRBD1. Germline CDR1 reads LNHNV; CDR2 reads YYDKDF (reference sequence). J gave up 1 base and V 3 bases, and 13 bases lay outside the gene matches. The CDR3 is 19 residues long. This chain's CDR3 is CATSSPTPRQGDSGNTIYF. The DNA of the CDR3 is TGTGCCACCAGCAGTCCTACACCCAGACAGGGGGATTCTGGAAACACCATATATTTT.

The table lists this clonotype with many counts. This rearrangement joins TRBV5-1 to TRBJ2-3; 11 bases are a match to TRBD2. Germline V CDR1 and CDR2: SGHRS, YFSETQ. This CDR3 contains 17 residues. The V gene end was trimmed by 4 bases and the J gene end by 2 bases; junction bases not matched to a gene: 9. This CDR3 reads CASSGGTSGRYTDTQYF. The CDR3 DNA reads TGCGCCAGCAGCGGAGGGACTAGCGGCCGGTACACAGATACGCAGTATTTT.

This clonotype was seen many times. This sequence joins TRBV27 and TRBJ2-5, with 14 bases fitting TRBD2. The V segment lost 5 bases and the J segment 1 base; nucleotides outside the gene matches: 12. CDR3 size: 19 residues. CDR1 MNHEY and CDR2 SMNVEV come from the germline V gene (reference sequence). The CDR3 protein is CASSIFGTSGRPTQETQYF. The CDR3 DNA follows: TGTGCCAGCAGTATCTTCGGGACTAGCGGGAGACCCACCCAAGAGACCCAGTACTTC.

The table lists this clonotype with many counts. The J gene is TRBJ2-7, the V gene TRBV6-5, with 7 nucleotides matching TRBD2. Looked up from germline, CDR1 is MNHEY and CDR2 is SVGAGI. V gave up 0 bases and J gave up 2 bases; unmatched junction bases: 7. The CDR3 contains 16 residues. Written as DNA, the CDR3 is TGTGCCAGCAGTTACTCGGCCCGGGACTACGCCTACGAGCAGTACTTC. It yields the protein CASSYSARDYAYEQYF.

V gene TRBV7-2 combines with J gene TRBJ2-2, with D maybe TRBD1 (5 bases). CDR3 length: 16 amino acids. The ends were cut back, 2 bases at V and 1 base at J, with 11 bases in the middle. Germline V lookup: CDR1 SGHTA, CDR2 FQGNSA. CDR3 sequence: CASSLNGQGNTGELFF. The CDR3 coding sequence is TGTGCCAGCAGCTTAAATGGCCAGGGGAACACCGGGGAGCTGTTTTTT.

This clonotype counts as medium-sized (0.01 to 0.1%). The rearrangement links TRBV11-2 to TRBJ1-2; TRBD1 aligns across 7 bases. The CDR3 is 13 residues long. The junction had 3 bases not matched to a gene; V was cut back by 1 base and J by 7 bases. The germline V gene has CDR1 SGHAT and CDR2 FQNNGV. The CDR3 region is CASSLGDRVGYTF. CDR3 nucleotides: TGTGCCAGCAGCTTAGGAGACAGGGTTGGCTACACCTTC.

This clonotype occurred a few times. The rearrangement links TRBV29-1 to TRBJ2-7; possible D gene TRBD2, 6 bases. The length of the CDR3 is 12 residues. The V and J ends lost 7 bases and 4 bases respectively, with 14 bases between them. Germline V gene lookup returns CDR1 SQVTM and CDR2 ANQGSEA. For the CDR3, the DNA is TGCAGCGCCCAGCCCGGAGGGTACGAGCAGTACTTC. Translated: CSAQPGGYEQYF.

This clonotype has at least ten counts. This chain links TRBV7-3 with TRBJ1-1, with no clear D. CDR3 length: 12 residues. Germline CDR1 SGHTA, CDR2 FQGTGA. V was trimmed by 3 bases and J by 7 bases, leaving 9 bases between them. CDR3 region: CASSFDGFEAFF. The CDR3 DNA reads as TGTGCCAGCAGCTTCGACGGGTTTGAAGCTTTCTTT.

The chain has TRBV9 and TRBJ2-7, with 7 bases matching TRBD1. With V trimmed by 1 base and J by 2 bases, 3 bases remained unmatched. The germline gives CDR1 SGDLS, CDR2 YYNGEE. The CDR3 has 14 residues. In nucleotides, the CDR3 is TGTGCCAGCAGCGTACGGCAGGGGGCCTACGAGCAGTACTTC. Translated: CASSVRQGAYEQYF.

In nucleotides, the CDR3 is TGTGCCAGCAGTTACCCTAGATACCCTGGACGTGACAATGAGCAGTTCTTC. This sequence encodes CASSYPRYPGRDNEQFF. This rearrangement joins TRBV6-5 to TRBJ2-1, with D uncertain. The ends were cut back, 2 bases at V and 5 bases at J, with 19 bases in the middle. The CDR3 is made up of 17 amino acids. Germline CDR1 is MNHEY and CDR2 is SVGAGI.

This clonotype was counted at least ten times. CDR3 region: CASSVGGSETQYF. CDR3 coding DNA: TGTGCCAGCAGCGTAGGGGGATCGGAGACCCAGTACTTC. This rearrangement joins TRBV9 to TRBJ2-5, with D uncertain. Germline CDR1 is SGDLS and CDR2 is YYNGEE. Deletions cut 0 bases from V and 5 bases from J, with 8 bases between. The CDR3 sequence is 13 residues long. Using reference TRBV9 and TRBJ2-5 for the parts outside the CDR3, the full variable domain is DSGVTQTPKHLITATGQRVTLRCSPRSGDLSVYWYQQSLDQGLQFLIQYYNGEERAKGNILERFSAQQFPDLHSELNLSSLELGDSALYFCASSVGGSETQYFGPGTRLLVL.

This clonotype appeared a few times. The gene calls are TRBV29-1 and TRBJ2-7, with D hard to call. This CDR3 has 13 residues. CDR1 is SQVTM and CDR2 is ANQGSEA in the germline V gene. The V and J ends lost 5 bases and 3 bases respectively, with 14 bases between them. CDR3 in amino acids: CSVPGQGSYEQYF. The CDR3 DNA follows: TGCAGCGTTCCCGGCCAAGGAAGCTACGAGCAGTACTTC.

In this sample, this clonotype turned up many times. The chain recombines TRBV11-1 with TRBJ2-7; D unresolved. Germline V gene lookup returns CDR1 SGHAT and CDR2 FQDESV (reference sequence). The CDR3 is made up of 13 amino acids. Trimming took off 4 bases at V and 4 bases at J, with 11 bases between the two ends. The CDR3 loop is CASSSNVVYEQYF. Written as DNA, the CDR3 is TGTGCCAGCAGCTCTAACGTGGTGTACGAGCAGTACTTC. Together with reference TRBV11-1 and TRBJ2-7, the CDR3 gives the full variable domain: EAEVAQSPRYKITEKSQAVAFWCDPISGHATLYWYRQILGQGPELLVQFQDESVVDDSQLPKDRFSAERLKGVDSTLKIQPAELGDSAMYLCASSSNVVYEQYFGPGTRLTVT.

The rearrangement uses TRBV12-3 or TRBV12-4 and TRBJ2-7; tentatively, D is TRBD1 or TRBD2 (5 bases each). The CDR3 totals 14 residues. The CDR3 sequence is CVSKPGTLPGEQYF. The CDR3 DNA sequence: TGTGTTAGCAAGCCCGGGACCCTGCCGGGGGAGCAGTACTTC.

This clonotype has ten or more counts. The genes are TRBV29-1 and TRBJ1-1; D gene unclear. Germline CDR1 reads SQVTM; CDR2 reads ANQGSEA. The V gene lost 6 bases and the J gene lost 1 base, with 12 bases spanning the gap. This CDR3 is 13 amino acids long. The CDR3 region is CSVSPGANTEAFF. The CDR3 bases are TGCAGCGTGTCCCCGGGAGCGAACACTGAAGCTTTCTTT.

This sequence joins TRBV29-1 and TRBJ2-3, with D uncertain. The V gene lost 3 bases and the J gene lost 4 bases, with 14 bases spanning the gap. This CDR3 is 14 amino acids long. Germline V gene sequence: CDR1 SQVTM, CDR2 ANQGSEA. The CDR3 sequence: CSVEGGLGADTQYF. The CDR3 coding sequence is TGCAGCGTTGAGGGCGGATTGGGCGCAGATACGCAGTATTTT.

The V call is TRBV6-5, the J call TRBJ1-4; D gene unclear. Trimming shortened V by 4 bases and J by 5 bases, and 11 bases separated the two germline ends. CDR1 and CDR2 (germline): MNHEY, SVGAGI. The CDR3 contains 14 residues. CDR3 amino acids: CASSSPRSNEKLFF. In DNA form, the CDR3 reads TGTGCCAGCAGTTCCCCCAGGAGCAATGAAAAACTGTTTTTT.

This clonotype was observed a handful of times. The chain combines TRBV20-1 with TRBJ1-5, with D unresolved. Trimming removed 1 base from V and 2 bases from J, with 15 bases in between. The germline V gene encodes CDR1 DFQATT and CDR2 SNEGSKA (reference sequence). This CDR3 has 16 amino acids. The CDR3 nucleotides are TGCAGTGCTAGAGTCGCGGGAGCGCGTGGCAATCAGCCCCAGCATTTT. Protein: CSARVAGARGNQPQHF.

This clonotype was counted ten times or more. The J gene is TRBJ2-7, the V gene TRBV11-2; no clear D. The CDR3 has 13 amino acids. The V end was cut by 6 bases, the J end by 6 bases, with 15 bases between. Germline CDR1 SGHAT, CDR2 FQNNGV. The DNA of the CDR3 is TGTGCCAGCAGGATAAGCCTCGTCGGCGAGCAGTACTTC. This gives the protein CASRISLVGEQYF.

Of note for this clonotype: A junction end diverges from the germline sequence, so it may reflect a read error. The J gene is TRBJ2-5, the V gene TRBV29-1; a possible D gene is TRBD1 (6 bases). The germline gives CDR1 SQVTM, CDR2 ANQGSEA. The CDR3 spans 11 residues. CDR3 DNA: TGCAGCGCCTCAGGGGCTGAGACCCTGTACTTC. This gives the protein CSASGAETLYF.

This clonotype was observed at least ten times. The CDR3 spells CASSFPGHSGANVLTF. DNA for the CDR3: TGTGCCAGCAGTTTCCCAGGGCACTCTGGGGCCAACGTCCTGACTTTC. V usage is TRBV12-3 or TRBV12-4 and J usage is TRBJ2-6, with D tentatively TRBD1 (5 bases). This CDR3 comprises 16 residues. The ends were cut back, 3 bases at V and 0 bases at J, with 9 bases in the middle.

The chain employs TRBV5-1 and TRBJ2-7; D unclear. Trimming left V 0 bases short and J 6 bases short, with 13 bases between. The germline gives CDR1 SGHRS, CDR2 YFSETQ. The CDR3 contains 14 residues. CDR3 nucleotide sequence: TGCGCCAGCAGCTTGGAAGACCTTAAGGGCGAGCAGTACTTC. Encoded protein: CASSLEDLKGEQYF.